The T cell receptor (beta chain) described here comes from a study of T cell changes during pregnancy in multiple sclerosis. The length of the CDR3 is 13 residues. Trimming took 7 bases from V and 1 from J, leaving 13 bases between them. Looked up from germline, CDR1 is GTSNPN and CDR2 is SVGIG (reference sequence). Sequencing used immunoSEQ multiplex PCR; TCRdb keeps in-frame clones, though not all of them. The profile shows approximately 92,000 clones, under 95% of them singletons. The genes are TRBV30 and TRBJ2-5; D ambiguous. This clonotype was obtained from a female donor with multiple sclerosis, enrolled in a pregnancy study. Sequences were derived from peripheral blood, sampled after pregnancy. The CDR3 bases are TGTGCCTCCTGGTTGGGCTCCCAAGAGACCCAGTACTTC. Residues: CASWLGSQETQYF.